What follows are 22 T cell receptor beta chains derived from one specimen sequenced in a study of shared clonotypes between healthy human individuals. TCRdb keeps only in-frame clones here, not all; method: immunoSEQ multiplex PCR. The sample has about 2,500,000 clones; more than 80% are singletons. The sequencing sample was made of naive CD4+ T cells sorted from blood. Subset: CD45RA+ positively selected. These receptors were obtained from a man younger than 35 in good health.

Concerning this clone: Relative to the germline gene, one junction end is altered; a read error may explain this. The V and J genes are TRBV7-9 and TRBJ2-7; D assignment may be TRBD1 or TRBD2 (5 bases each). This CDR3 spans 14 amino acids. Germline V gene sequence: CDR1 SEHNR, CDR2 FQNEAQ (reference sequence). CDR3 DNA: TGTGCTAGCAGCCCTCTGCAGGGTTGGGGGGAGCAGTACTTC. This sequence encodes CASSPLQGWGEQYF.

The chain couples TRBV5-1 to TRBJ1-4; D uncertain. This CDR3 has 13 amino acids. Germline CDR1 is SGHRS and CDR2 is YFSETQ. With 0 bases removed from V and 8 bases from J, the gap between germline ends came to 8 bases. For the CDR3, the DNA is TGCGCCAGCAGCTTGGACATCACCGAAAAACTGTTTTTT. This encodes CASSLDITEKLFF.

The CDR3 DNA sequence: TGTGCCAGCAGTTTTTCGAGCGTCCGCAATGAGCAGTTCTTC. It is translated as CASSFSSVRNEQFF. The rearrangement links TRBV27 to TRBJ2-1; D uncertain. V was shortened by 3 bases and J by 6 bases, with 12 bases between the two germline ends. This CDR3 has 14 amino acids. Germline V CDR1 and CDR2: MNHEY, SMNVEV (reference sequence).

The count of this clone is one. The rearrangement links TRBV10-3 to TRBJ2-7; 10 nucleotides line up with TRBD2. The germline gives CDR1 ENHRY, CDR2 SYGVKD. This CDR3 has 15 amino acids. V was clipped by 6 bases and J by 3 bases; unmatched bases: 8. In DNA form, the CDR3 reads TGTGCCATCAGGGACCTACGGACTAGCGGCTACGAGCAGTACTTC. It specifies CAIRDLRTSGYEQYF.

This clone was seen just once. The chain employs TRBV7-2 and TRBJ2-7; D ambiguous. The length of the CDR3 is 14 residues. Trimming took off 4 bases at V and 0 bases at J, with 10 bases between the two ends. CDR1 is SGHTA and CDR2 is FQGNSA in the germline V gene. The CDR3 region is CASSSATGSYEQYF. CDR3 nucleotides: TGTGCCAGCAGCTCGGCTACTGGCTCCTACGAGCAGTACTTC.

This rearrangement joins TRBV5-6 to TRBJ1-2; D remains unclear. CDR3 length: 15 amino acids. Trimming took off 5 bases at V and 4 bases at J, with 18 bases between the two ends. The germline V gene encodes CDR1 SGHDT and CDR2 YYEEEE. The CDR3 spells CASSPGPWGFYGYTF. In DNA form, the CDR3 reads TGTGCCAGCAGTCCCGGACCTTGGGGATTCTATGGCTACACCTTC.

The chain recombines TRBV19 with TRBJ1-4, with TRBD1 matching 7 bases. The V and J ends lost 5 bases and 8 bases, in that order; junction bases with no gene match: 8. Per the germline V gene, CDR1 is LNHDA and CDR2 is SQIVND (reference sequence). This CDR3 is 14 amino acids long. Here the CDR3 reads CASSERGRREKLFF. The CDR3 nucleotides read TGTGCCAGTAGTGAGAGGGGGCGAAGAGAAAAACTGTTTTTT.

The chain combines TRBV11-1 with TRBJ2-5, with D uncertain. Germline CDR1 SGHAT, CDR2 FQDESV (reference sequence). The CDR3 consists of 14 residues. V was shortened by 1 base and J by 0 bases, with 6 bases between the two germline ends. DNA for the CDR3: TGTGCCAGCAGCTTAGGCTCGTACCAAGAGACCCAGTACTTC. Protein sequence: CASSLGSYQETQYF.

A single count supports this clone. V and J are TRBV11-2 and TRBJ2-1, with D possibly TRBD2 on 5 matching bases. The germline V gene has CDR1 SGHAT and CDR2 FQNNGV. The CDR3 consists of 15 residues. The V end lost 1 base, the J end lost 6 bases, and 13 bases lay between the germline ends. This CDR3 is CASSLAGSDFNEQFF. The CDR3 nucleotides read TGTGCCAGCAGCTTAGCGGGGTCAGATTTCAATGAGCAGTTCTTC. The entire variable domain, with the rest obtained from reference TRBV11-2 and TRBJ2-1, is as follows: EAGVAQSPRYKIIEKRQSVAFWCNPISGHATLYWYQQILGQGPKLLIQFQNNGVVDDSQLPKDRFSAERLKGVDSTLKIQPAKLEDSAVYLCASSLAGSDFNEQFFGPGTRLTVL.

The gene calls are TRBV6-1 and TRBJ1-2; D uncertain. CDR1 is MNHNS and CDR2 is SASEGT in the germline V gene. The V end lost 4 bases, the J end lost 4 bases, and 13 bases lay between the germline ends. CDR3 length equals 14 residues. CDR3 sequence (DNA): TGTGCCAGCAGTGGTTCGTCCCACTTCTATGGCTACACCTTC. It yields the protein CASSGSSHFYGYTF.

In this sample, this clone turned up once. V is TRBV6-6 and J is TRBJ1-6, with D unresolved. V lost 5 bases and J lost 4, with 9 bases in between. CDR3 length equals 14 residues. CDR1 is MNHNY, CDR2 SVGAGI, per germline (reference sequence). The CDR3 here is CASSTTGYNSPLHF. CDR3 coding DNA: TGTGCCAGCAGTACTACCGGATATAATTCACCCCTCCACTTT.

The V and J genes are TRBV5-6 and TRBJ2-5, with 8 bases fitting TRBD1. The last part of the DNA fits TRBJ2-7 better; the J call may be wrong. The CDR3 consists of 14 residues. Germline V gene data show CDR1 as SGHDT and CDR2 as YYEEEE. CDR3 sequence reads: CASSTTGGTYEQYF. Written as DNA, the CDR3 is TGTGCCAGCAGCACAACAGGGGGGACCTACGAGCAGTACTTC.

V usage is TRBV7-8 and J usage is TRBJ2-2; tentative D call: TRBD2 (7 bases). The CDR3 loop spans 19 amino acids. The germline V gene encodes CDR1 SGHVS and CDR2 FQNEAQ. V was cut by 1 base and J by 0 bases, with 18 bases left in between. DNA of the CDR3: TGTGCCAGCAGCTTAGTAGGCTCGAGGGGGGGCCCGAACACCGGGGAGCTGTTTTTT. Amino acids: CASSLVGSRGGPNTGELFF.

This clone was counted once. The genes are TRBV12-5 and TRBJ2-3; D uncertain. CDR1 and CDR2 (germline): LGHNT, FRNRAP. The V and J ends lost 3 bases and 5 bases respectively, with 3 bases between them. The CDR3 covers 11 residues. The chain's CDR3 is CASGFRDTQYF. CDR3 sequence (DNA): TGTGCTAGTGGTTTTAGAGATACGCAGTATTTT. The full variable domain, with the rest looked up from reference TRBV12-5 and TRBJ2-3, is DARVTQTPRHKVTEMGQEVTMRCQPILGHNTVFWYRQTMMQGLELLAYFRNRAPLDDSGMPKDRFSAEMPDATLATLKIQPSEPRDSAVYFCASGFRDTQYFGPGTRLTVL.

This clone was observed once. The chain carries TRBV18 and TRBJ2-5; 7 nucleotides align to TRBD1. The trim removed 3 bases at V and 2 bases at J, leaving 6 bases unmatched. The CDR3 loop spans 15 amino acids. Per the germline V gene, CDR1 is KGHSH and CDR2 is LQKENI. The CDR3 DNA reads TGTGCCAGCTCACCCTGGGGGACAGAACAAGAGACCCAGTACTTC. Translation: CASSPWGTEQETQYF.

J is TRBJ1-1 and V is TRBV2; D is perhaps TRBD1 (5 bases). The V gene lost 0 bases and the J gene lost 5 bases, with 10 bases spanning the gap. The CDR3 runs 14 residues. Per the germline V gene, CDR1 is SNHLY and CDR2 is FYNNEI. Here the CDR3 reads CASSEAGGRTEAFF. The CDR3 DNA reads TGTGCCAGCAGTGAAGCGGGGGGTAGGACTGAAGCTTTCTTT. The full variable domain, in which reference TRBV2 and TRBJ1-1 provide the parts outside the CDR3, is EPEVTQTPSHQVTQMGQEVILRCVPISNHLYFYWYRQILGQKVEFLVSFYNNEISEKSEIFDDQFSVERPDGSNFTLKIRSTKLEDSAMYFCASSEAGGRTEAFFGQGTRLTVV.

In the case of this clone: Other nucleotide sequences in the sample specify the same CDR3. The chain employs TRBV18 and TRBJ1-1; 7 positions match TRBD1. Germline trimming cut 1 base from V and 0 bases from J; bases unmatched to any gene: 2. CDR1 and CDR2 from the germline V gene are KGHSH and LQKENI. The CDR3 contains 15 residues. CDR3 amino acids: CASSPLGQLNTEAFF. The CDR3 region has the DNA TGTGCCAGCTCACCACTGGGACAGCTGAACACTGAAGCTTTCTTT.

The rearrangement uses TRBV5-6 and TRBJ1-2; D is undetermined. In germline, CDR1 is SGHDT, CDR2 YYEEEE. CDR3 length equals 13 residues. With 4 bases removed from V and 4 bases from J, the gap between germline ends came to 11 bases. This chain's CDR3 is CASSGLRVYGYTF. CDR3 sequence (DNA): TGTGCCAGCAGCGGGTTAAGAGTCTATGGCTACACCTTC. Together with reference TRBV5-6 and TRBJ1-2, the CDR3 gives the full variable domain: DAGVTQSPTHLIKTRGQQVTLRCSPKSGHDTVSWYQQALGQGPQFIFQYYEEEERQRGNFPDRFSGHQFPNYSSELNVNALLLGDSALYLCASSGLRVYGYTFGSGTRLTVV.

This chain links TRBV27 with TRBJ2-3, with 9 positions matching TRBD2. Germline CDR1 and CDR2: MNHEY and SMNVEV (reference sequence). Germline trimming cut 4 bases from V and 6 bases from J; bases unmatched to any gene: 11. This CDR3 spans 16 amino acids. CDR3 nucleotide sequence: TGTGCCAGCAGTTCAATACCGGGACTAGCAAGGGATACGCAGTATTTT. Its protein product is CASSSIPGLARDTQYF.

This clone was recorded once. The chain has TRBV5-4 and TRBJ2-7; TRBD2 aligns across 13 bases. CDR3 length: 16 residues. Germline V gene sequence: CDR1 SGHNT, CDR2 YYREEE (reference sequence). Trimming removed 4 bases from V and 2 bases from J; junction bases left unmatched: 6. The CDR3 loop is CASSPGGTSGTYEQYF. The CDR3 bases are TGTGCCAGCAGCCCAGGGGGGACTAGCGGGACCTACGAGCAGTACTTC.

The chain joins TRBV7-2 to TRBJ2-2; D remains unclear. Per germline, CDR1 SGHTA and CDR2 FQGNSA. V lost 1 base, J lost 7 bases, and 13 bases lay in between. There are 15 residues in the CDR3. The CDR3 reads CASSLVTLKHGELFF. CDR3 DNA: TGTGCCAGCAGCTTAGTAACTCTTAAACACGGGGAGCTGTTTTTT.

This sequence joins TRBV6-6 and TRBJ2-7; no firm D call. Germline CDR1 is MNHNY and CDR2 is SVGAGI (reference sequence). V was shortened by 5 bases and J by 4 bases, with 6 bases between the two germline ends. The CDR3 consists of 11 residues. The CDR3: CASSTPYEQYF. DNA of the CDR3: TGTGCCAGCAGTACCCCGTACGAGCAGTACTTC.